Following are 2 T cell receptor beta chains from one sample sequenced in a study of PD-1 blockade in classical Hodgkin lymphoma. Here immunoSEQ multiplex PCR was the method, and the copy in TCRdb shows in-frame clones only, minus some. The top ten hold 20% to 25% of the sample, which has roughly 19,000 clones, 75% to 85% seen once. Time point defined: cycle 4 day 1 (C4D1), after six to seven weeks of nivolumab. With no exception, relapse followed autologous stem cell transplantation in all patients, and brentuximab vedotin exposure varied. This material consisted of peripheral blood mononuclear cells (PBMCs), taken before the fourth cycle of nivolumab. The receptor set was obtained from a human donor with classical Hodgkin lymphoma.

The CDR3 protein is CASSINSLGEGYGYTF. The DNA of the CDR3 is TGTGCCAGTAGTATCAATTCTCTGGGGGAAGGCTATGGCTACACCTTC. The chain is built from TRBV19 and TRBJ1-2, with a possible D match to TRBD1 (5 bases). V lost 3 bases and J lost 4, with 18 bases in between. This CDR3 is 16 amino acids long. CDR1 LNHDA and CDR2 SQIVND come from the germline V gene (reference sequence).

This clone has just one count. The V gene is TRBV19, the J gene TRBJ1-5, with unresolved D. Germline CDR1 is LNHDA and CDR2 is SQIVND (reference sequence). Trimming took 7 bases from V and 0 from J, leaving 7 bases between them. The CDR3 is 13 amino acids. The CDR3 spells CASTGDSNQPQHF. The CDR3 region has the DNA TGTGCCAGTACGGGAGATAGCAATCAGCCCCAGCATTTT.